The rows below give T cell receptor beta chains drawn from one sample of a study of early T cells in non-severe SARS-CoV-2 infection. A single record per CDR3 protein comes from TCRdb applying MiXCR to the 5' RACE reads. In the table there are just under 85,000 distinct CDR3 sequences, 8.5% to 12% of which are singletons. The source was whole blood, collected at baseline. The receptors shown here come from an adult who was a healthcare worker with PCR-confirmed SARS-CoV-2 infection or an uninfected control (not recorded which). CDR3s leave out the opening cysteine and the closing phenylalanine or tryptophan. Fields, in order: J gene, V gene, CDR3 protein.

J gene: TRBJ1-6; V gene: TRBV20-1; CDR3 protein: SAREASGGSPLH
J gene: TRBJ2-3; V gene: TRBV7-9; CDR3 protein: ASSPGTGATDTQY
J gene: TRBJ2-3; V gene: TRBV5-6; CDR3 protein: ASSLDQGTDTQY
J gene: TRBJ2-5; V gene: TRBV4-2; CDR3 protein: ASSQGGTSGSGETQY
J gene: TRBJ1-5; V gene: TRBV4-1; CDR3 protein: ASSQDTGTPNQPQH
J gene: TRBJ2-3; V gene: TRBV30; CDR3 protein: AWRGAGGGTDTQY
J gene: TRBJ1-2; V gene: TRBV11-2; CDR3 protein: ASSPGREYGYT
J gene: TRBJ2-3; V gene: TRBV4-1; CDR3 protein: ASSLDARTSTDTQY
J gene: TRBJ2-1; V gene: TRBV24-1; CDR3 protein: ATSDSVGLAGDNEQF
J gene: TRBJ1-2; V gene: TRBV11-2; CDR3 protein: ASSLEPGTGSGYT
J gene: TRBJ2-3; V gene: TRBV29-1; CDR3 protein: SVRTGARTDTQY
J gene: TRBJ2-7; V gene: TRBV27; CDR3 protein: ASSLTGGLSYEQY
J gene: TRBJ2-7; V gene: TRBV5-1; CDR3 protein: ASSSYRIYEQY
J gene: TRBJ2-6; V gene: TRBV5-1; CDR3 protein: ASSPLAGSPGANVLT
J gene: TRBJ2-3; V gene: TRBV7-9; CDR3 protein: ASSLGSASGRDTQY
J gene: TRBJ2-1; V gene: TRBV20-1; CDR3 protein: SARVGGSLSYNEQF
J gene: TRBJ2-5; V gene: TRBV15; CDR3 protein: ATSPGVTRGETQY
J gene: TRBJ1-1; V gene: TRBV14; CDR3 protein: ASSHGTGGSEAF
J gene: TRBJ2-1; V gene: TRBV7-9; CDR3 protein: ASSPLYNEQF
J gene: TRBJ2-3; V gene: TRBV20-1; CDR3 protein: SARLAGNTDTQY